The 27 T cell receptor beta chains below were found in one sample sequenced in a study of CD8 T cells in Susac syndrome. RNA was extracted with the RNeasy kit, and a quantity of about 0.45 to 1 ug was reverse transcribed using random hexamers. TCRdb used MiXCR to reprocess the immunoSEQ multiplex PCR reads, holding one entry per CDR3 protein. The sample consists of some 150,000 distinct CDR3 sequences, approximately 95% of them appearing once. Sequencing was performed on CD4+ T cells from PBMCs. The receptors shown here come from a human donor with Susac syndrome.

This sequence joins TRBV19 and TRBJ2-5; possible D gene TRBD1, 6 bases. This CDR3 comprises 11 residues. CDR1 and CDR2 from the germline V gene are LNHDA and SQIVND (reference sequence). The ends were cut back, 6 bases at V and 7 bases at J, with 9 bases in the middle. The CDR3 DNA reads TGTGCCAGTAGCAGGGGATCGACCCAGTACTTC. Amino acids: CASSRGSTQYF. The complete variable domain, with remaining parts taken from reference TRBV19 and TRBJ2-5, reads DGGITQSPKYLFRKEGQNVTLSCEQNLNHDAMYWYRQDPGQGLRLIYYSQIVNDFQKGDIAEGYSVSREKKESFPLTVTSAQKNPTAFYLCASSRGSTQYFGPGTRLLVL.

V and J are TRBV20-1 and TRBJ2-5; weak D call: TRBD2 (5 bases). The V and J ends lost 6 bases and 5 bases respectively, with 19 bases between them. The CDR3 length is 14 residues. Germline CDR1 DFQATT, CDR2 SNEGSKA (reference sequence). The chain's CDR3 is CSAAHGVGKETQYF. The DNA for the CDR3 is TGCAGTGCCGCCCACGGGGTGGGGAAGGAGACCCAGTACTTC.

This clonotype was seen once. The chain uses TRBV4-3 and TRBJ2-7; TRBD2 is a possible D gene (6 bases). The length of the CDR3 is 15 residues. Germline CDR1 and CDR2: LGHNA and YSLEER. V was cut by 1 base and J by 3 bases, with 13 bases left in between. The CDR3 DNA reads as TGCGCCAGCAGCCAAGGTAGCGGAGGTTTCTACGAGCAGTACTTC. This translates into CASSQGSGGFYEQYF.

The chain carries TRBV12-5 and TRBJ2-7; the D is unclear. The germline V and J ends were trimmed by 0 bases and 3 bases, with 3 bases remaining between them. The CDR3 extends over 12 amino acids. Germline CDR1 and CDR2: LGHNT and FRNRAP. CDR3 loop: CASGLVGYEQYF. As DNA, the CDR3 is TGTGCTAGTGGTTTGGTTGGCTACGAGCAGTACTTC.

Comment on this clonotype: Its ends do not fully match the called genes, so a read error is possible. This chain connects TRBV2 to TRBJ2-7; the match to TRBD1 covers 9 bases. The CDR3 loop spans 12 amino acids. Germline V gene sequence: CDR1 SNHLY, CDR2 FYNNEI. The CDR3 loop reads CASSEHGTGLDF. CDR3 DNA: TGTGCCAGCAGTGAACACGGGACAGGGTTGGACTTC.

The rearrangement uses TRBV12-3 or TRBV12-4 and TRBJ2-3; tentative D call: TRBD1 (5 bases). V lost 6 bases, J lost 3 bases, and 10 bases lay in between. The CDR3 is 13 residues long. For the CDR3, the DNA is TGTGCCAGCAGGCCGACAGTAACAGATACGCAGTATTTT. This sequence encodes CASRPTVTDTQYF.

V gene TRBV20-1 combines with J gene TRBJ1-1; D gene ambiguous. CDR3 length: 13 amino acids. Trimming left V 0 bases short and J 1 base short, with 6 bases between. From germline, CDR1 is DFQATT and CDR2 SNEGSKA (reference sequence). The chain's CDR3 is CSARDKGNTEAFF. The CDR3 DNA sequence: TGCAGTGCTAGAGATAAGGGGAACACTGAAGCTTTCTTT.

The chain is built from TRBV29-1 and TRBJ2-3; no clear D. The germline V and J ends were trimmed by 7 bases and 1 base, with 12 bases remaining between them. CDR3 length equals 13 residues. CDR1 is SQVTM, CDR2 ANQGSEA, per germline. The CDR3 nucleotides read TGCAGCGGGTTTGCCAGCGGCACAGATACGCAGTATTTT. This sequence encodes CSGFASGTDTQYF.

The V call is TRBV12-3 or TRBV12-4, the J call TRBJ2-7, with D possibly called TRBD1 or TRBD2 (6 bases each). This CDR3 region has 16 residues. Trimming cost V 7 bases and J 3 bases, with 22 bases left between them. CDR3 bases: TGTGCCAGCACCCCAGGCCGGGGGCAGGGAATCTACGAGCAGTACTTC. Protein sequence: CASTPGRGQGIYEQYF.

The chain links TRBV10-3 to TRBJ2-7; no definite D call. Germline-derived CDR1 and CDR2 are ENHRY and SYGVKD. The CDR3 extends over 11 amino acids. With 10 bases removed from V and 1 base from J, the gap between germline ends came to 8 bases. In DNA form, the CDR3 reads TGTGCCACCTTAGGATCCTACGAGCAGTACTTC. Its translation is CATLGSYEQYF.

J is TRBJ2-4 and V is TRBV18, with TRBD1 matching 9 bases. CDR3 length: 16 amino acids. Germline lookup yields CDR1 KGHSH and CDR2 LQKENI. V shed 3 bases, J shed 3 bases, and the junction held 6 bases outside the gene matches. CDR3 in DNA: TGTGCCAGCTCACCCCGGGACAGGGTCGGCAAAAACATTCAGTACTTC. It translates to CASSPRDRVGKNIQYF.

Written as DNA, the CDR3 is TGCAGTGCTAGGGGGGGAGGGTCAGATACGCAGTATTTT. This sequence encodes CSARGGGSDTQYF. The chain links TRBV20-1 to TRBJ2-3, with 7 bases fitting TRBD2. Losses at the gene ends were 3 bases for V and 4 bases for J; bases not matched to a gene: 4. Germline V lookup: CDR1 DFQATT, CDR2 SNEGSKA (reference sequence). The CDR3 consists of 13 residues.

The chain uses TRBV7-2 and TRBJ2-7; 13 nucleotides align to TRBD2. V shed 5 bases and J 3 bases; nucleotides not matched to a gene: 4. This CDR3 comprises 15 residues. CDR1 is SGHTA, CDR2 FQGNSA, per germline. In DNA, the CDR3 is TGTGCCAGCAGCAATCGACTAGCGGGGGGCTACGAGCAGTACTTC. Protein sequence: CASSNRLAGGYEQYF.

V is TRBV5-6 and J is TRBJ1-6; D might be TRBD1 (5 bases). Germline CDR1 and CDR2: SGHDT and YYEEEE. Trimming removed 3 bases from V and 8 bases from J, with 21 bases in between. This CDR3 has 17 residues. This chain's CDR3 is CASSSIRTDKTHSPLHF. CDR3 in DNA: TGTGCCAGCAGCTCTATCAGGACGGACAAGACCCATTCACCCCTCCACTTT.

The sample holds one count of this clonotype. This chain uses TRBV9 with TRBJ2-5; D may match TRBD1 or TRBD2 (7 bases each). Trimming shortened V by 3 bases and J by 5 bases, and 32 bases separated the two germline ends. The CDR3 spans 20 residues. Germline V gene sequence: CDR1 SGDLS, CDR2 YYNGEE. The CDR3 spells CASSGPGQRTGRGRRETQYF. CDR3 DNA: TGTGCCAGCAGCGGACCGGGACAGCGTACTGGGCGGGGGCGACGGGAGACCCAGTACTTC.

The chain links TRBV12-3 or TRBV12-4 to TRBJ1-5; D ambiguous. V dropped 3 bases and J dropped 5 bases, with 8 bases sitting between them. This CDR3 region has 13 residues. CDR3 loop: CASSLRQYQPQHF. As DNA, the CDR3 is TGTGCCAGCAGTTTGAGGCAGTATCAGCCCCAGCATTTT.

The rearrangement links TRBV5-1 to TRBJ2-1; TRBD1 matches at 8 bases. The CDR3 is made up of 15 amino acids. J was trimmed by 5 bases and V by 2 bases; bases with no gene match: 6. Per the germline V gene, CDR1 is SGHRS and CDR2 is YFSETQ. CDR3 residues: CASSFDRGRNNEQFF. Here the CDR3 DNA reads TGCGCCAGCAGCTTTGACAGGGGACGAAACAATGAGCAGTTCTTC.

CDR3 sequence (DNA): TGTGCCAGCAGCTTAGTCGCTGCGGGGGGCCCTTACGAGCAGTACTTC. Translated: CASSLVAAGGPYEQYF. This chain uses TRBV7-2 with TRBJ2-7; 8 nucleotides align to TRBD2. This CDR3 is built from 16 residues. Germline CDR1 reads SGHTA; CDR2 reads FQGNSA. V shed 1 base and J 4 bases; nucleotides not matched to a gene: 9.

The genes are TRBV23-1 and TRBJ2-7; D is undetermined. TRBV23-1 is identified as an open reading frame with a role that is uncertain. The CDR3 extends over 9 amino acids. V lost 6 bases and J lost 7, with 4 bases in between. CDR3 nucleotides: TGCGCCAGCAGAAGAGAGCAGTACTTC. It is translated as CASRREQYF.

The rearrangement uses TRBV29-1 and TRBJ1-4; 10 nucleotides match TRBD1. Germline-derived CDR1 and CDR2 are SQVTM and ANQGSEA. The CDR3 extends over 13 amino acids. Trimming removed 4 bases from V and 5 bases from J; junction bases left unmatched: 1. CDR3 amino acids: CSVGGQGNEKLFF. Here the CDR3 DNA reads TGCAGCGTTGGGGGACAGGGGAATGAAAAACTGTTTTTT.

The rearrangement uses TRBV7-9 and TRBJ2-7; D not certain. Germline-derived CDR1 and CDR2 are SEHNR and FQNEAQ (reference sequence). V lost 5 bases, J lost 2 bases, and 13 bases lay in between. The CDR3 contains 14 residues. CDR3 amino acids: CASSPGTGTYEQYF. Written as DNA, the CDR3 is TGTGCCAGCAGCCCTGGAACGGGTACCTACGAGCAGTACTTC.

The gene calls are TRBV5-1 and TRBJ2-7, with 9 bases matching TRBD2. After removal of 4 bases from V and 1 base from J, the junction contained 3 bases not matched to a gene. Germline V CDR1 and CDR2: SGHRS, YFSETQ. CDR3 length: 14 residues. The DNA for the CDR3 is TGCGCCAGCAGCCCTAGCGGGGAGTCCTACGAGCAGTACTTC. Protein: CASSPSGESYEQYF.

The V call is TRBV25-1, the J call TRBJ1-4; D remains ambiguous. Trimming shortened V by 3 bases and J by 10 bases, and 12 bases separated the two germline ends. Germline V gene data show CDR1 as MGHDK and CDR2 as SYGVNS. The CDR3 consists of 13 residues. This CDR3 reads CASSDPGRGKLFF. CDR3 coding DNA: TGTGCCAGCAGTGATCCCGGCAGAGGAAAACTGTTTTTT.

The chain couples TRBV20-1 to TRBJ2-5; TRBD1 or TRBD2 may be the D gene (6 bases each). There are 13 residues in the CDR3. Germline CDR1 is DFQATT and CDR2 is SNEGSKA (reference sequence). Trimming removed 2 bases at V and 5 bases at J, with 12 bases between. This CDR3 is CSARNTGRETQYF. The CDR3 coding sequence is TGCAGTGCTAGAAATACAGGGAGGGAGACCCAGTACTTC.

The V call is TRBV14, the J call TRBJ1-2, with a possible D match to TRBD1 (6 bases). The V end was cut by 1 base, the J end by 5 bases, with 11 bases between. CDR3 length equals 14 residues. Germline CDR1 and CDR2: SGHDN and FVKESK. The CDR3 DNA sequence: TGTGCCAGCAGCCAAGTAGGACAGATTTATGGCTACACCTTC. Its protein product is CASSQVGQIYGYTF.

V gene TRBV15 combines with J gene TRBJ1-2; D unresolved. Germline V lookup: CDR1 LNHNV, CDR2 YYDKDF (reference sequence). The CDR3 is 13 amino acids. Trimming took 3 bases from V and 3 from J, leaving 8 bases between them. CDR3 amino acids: CATSRDGDYGYTF. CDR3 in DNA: TGTGCCACCAGCAGGGACGGGGACTATGGCTACACCTTC.

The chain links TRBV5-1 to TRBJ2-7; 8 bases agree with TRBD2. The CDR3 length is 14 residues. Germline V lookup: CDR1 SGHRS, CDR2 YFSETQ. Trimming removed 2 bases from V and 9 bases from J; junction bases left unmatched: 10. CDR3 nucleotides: TGCGCCAGCAGCTTAAATCTGGGACTAGATCGGCAGTACTTC. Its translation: CASSLNLGLDRQYF.